This T cell receptor (beta chain) appears in the sequencing data of a study of type 1 and type 2 diabetes patients (dated by TCRdb to the mid-2010s). Concerning the study at large: About ten type 1 diabetes patients, a few type 2 diabetes patients and six nondiabetic controls were recruited in China to form the cohort. Throughout the study, CD4 or CD8 MicroBeads on MACS columns were used to positively select CD4+ and CD8+ T cells from PBMCs. The whole study generated some 20,000,000 paired-end reads. TCRbeta repertoires were profiled by high-throughput sequencing in the study to compare type 1 diabetes, type 2 diabetes and nondiabetic individuals. Type 2 diabetes patients were included as a disease comparison group for the type 1 diabetes patients. When roughly 19-cycle amplification was compared with approximately 27-cycle amplification, V gene usage looked similar, suggesting that primer efficiencies were similar and PCR bias was random. Sequencing of the TCRbeta libraries was paired-end and was performed on Illumina HiSeq 2000 or MiSeq instruments. Study-wide findings and limitations: Type 2 diabetes patients had few highly-expanded CD4+ clones, median one, accounting for a median roughly 3.7% of reads. Study groups were not matched for age and gender, which possibly biased interpretation. Type 2 diabetes repertoires showed high diversity, significantly greater than type 1 diabetes repertoires in both CD4+ and CD8+ T cells. Because only a limited number of T2D and control samples were sequenced, some T1D-only HECs might also appear in more T2D or control samples. Type 2 diabetes and control samples had highly correlated V and J gene usage patterns, with the correlation between samples averaging roughly 0.97.

Every diabetic patient fulfilled standard classification criteria for type 1 or type 2 diabetes, and glucose and C-peptide were evaluated using WHO-recommended methods. Donors were excluded if they had other autoimmune diseases or infections within the previous four weeks. From each participant, ten milliliters of peripheral blood were collected. PBMCs were isolated with LymphoPrep density separation. The instrument was an Illumina MiSeq. TCRbeta CDR3 amplification used genomic DNA from the sorted T cell subsets as template. The TCRbeta CDR3 region was amplified by multiplex PCR using 30 forward and 13 reverse primers. After the PCR products were purified with AMPure XP beads, a second PCR of approximately 25 cycles was run to add indices and adaptors. Libraries were gel-purified using the QIAquick Gel Extraction Kit before sequencing. The original pipeline was this. Paired-end reads were merged with FLASH and aligned to IMGT V, D and J germline references using IgBLAST. Reads with below 70% alignment identity to germline references were discarded, leaving around 12 million reads study-wide. Following IMGT definitions, CDR3 boundaries, reading frame and productivity were assigned. Highly-expanded clones were defined as clones at or above 1% of reads, and diversity was measured by normalized Shannon entropy. Group differences in Shannon entropy were tested with unpaired two-tailed t-tests. TCRdb reanalyzed the raw reads on its own, using fastp at Q25 for trimming and MiXCR for clone calling, and kept in-frame beta chains. Each record represents a unique CDR3 protein, reported with the most common genes and DNA among its rows. The V and J calls were not made by the authors but by TCRdb's processing. Present in this sample are under 300,000 distinct CDR3 sequences, 40% to 50% of which were seen just once. Roughly 15% of the sample is taken by the ten largest.

V and J are truncated by 4 bases and 1 base respectively, leaving an intervening sequence of 10 bases. CDR1 and CDR2 are read off the germline V gene (reference sequence) as MNHEY and SMNVEV. From its cysteine to its phenylalanine, the CDR3 spans 14 amino acids. The sequence is cut down to CDR3 DNA, 42 bases in frame from base 1. In the case of this clonotype: Its antigen specificity is not known. Base qualities are missing; no much larger clone stands one base away.

The TCR was taken from a man between 18 and 29 years old with type 2 diabetes. The sequence joins TRBV27 to TRBJ1-1, with TRBD1 perhaps the D gene, on 5 matching bases. Specimen: peripheral blood mononuclear cells (PBMCs). The CDR3 has the sequence CASSWDGPNTEAFF. The DNA sequence follows: TGTGCCAGCAGTTGGGACGGACCGAACACTGAAGCTTTCTTT.